These 10 T cell receptor beta chains were sequenced from one sample in a study of cytomegalovirus exposure and HLA in healthy donors. The PCR contained 60 Vbeta and 13 Jbeta primers. Repertoires were generated with immunoSEQ multiplex PCR, while TCRdb's copy carries only in-frame clones and drops some. The sample has some 190,000 clones; 65% to 80% are singletons. Input material: PBMCs. All receptors come from a man aged 30 to 45 in good health and CMV-seropositive.

On this clone itself: In the same sample, other DNA sequences code for this CDR3. The CDR3 loop is CASSPQGNQPQHF. The CDR3 region has the DNA TGTGCCAGCTCACCACAGGGGAATCAGCCCCAGCATTTT. The chain couples TRBV18 to TRBJ1-5, with TRBD1 as a possible D gene (5 bases). The V gene's germline CDR1 is KGHSH and CDR2 LQKENI. There are 13 residues in the CDR3. V was pared by 1 base and J by 4 bases, with 5 bases between.

The DNA of the CDR3 is TGTGCCAGTGTTAGGGACAGCTCATTCAATCAGCCCCAGCATTTT. It encodes CASVRDSSFNQPQHF. The V and J genes are TRBV19 and TRBJ1-5, with 7 nucleotides matching TRBD1. The CDR3 is 15 residues long. Germline V gene data show CDR1 as LNHDA and CDR2 as SQIVND (reference sequence). V shed 8 bases and J 3 bases; nucleotides not matched to a gene: 10.

V and J are TRBV10-3 and TRBJ1-3; D gene uncertain. Germline V CDR1 and CDR2: ENHRY, SYGVKD. The CDR3 runs to 13 residues. V lost 9 bases to trimming and J lost 0 bases, with 9 bases between them. The DNA for the CDR3 is TGTGCCATGTACATTGGCTCTGGAAACACCATATATTTT. As protein: CAMYIGSGNTIYF.

This chain links TRBV5-1 with TRBJ2-5; 10 nucleotides agree with TRBD1. J was trimmed by 5 bases and V by 5 bases; bases with no gene match: 6. Germline loops: CDR1 SGHRS, CDR2 YFSETQ. The length of the CDR3 is 14 residues. DNA of the CDR3: TGCGCCAGCAGAACCGGGACAGGGGATGAGACCCAGTACTTC. Amino acid sequence: CASRTGTGDETQYF. Combining the CDR3 with reference TRBV5-1 and TRBJ2-5 gives the whole variable domain KAGVTQTPRYLIKTRGQQVTLSCSPISGHRSVSWYQQTPGQGLQFLFEYFSETQRNKGNFPGRFSGRQFSNSRSEMNVSTLELGDSALYLCASRTGTGDETQYFGPGTRLLVL.

The CDR3 region has the DNA TGTGCCAGCTCACCACAGGGGACTGAAGCTTTCTTT. Its protein is CASSPQGTEAFF. V gene TRBV18 combines with J gene TRBJ1-1, with D perhaps TRBD1 (5 bases). The germline CDR1 and CDR2 sequences are KGHSH and LQKENI. The V and J ends lost 1 base and 5 bases respectively, with 5 bases between them. The CDR3 extends over 12 amino acids.

This sequence joins TRBV7-9 and TRBJ2-5, with D perhaps TRBD1 (6 bases). CDR1 and CDR2 from the germline V gene are SEHNR and FQNEAQ (reference sequence). The CDR3 is 15 residues long. V shed 5 bases and J shed 5 bases, with 18 bases lying between them. The CDR3 here is CASSHGWGRGETQYF. In nucleotides, the CDR3 is TGTGCCAGCAGCCACGGGTGGGGGCGCGGTGAGACCCAGTACTTC.

This chain uses TRBV29-1 with TRBJ2-5; 7 nucleotides agree with TRBD1. Germline V CDR1 and CDR2: SQVTM, ANQGSEA. The trim removed 7 bases at V and 6 bases at J, leaving 8 bases unmatched. The CDR3 extends over 12 amino acids. The CDR3 DNA follows: TGCAGCGACCGGGACAGTTCTCAGACCCAGTACTTC. It yields the protein CSDRDSSQTQYF.

This chain links TRBV15 with TRBJ2-5, with D possibly TRBD1 on 6 matching bases. The DNA end is more similar to TRBJ2-7, so the J call may be wrong. Germline V lookup: CDR1 LNHNV, CDR2 YYDKDF (reference sequence). CDR3 length: 14 residues. CDR3 residues: CATSSSGHSYEQYF. CDR3 nucleotide sequence: TGTGCCACCAGCTCATCGGGACACTCCTACGAGCAGTACTTC.

The rearrangement uses TRBV5-6 and TRBJ2-7; 7 nucleotides agree with TRBD2. This CDR3 spans 14 amino acids. J gave up 3 bases and V 0 bases, and 3 bases lay outside the gene matches. Germline V gives CDR1 SGHDT, CDR2 YYEEEE. DNA for the CDR3: TGTGCCAGCAGCTTGGGGACTAGTATCTACGAGCAGTACTTC. Residues: CASSLGTSIYEQYF. The variable domain in full, completed from reference TRBV5-6 and TRBJ2-7, reads DAGVTQSPTHLIKTRGQQVTLRCSPKSGHDTVSWYQQALGQGPQFIFQYYEEEERQRGNFPDRFSGHQFPNYSSELNVNALLLGDSALYLCASSLGTSIYEQYFGPGTRLTVT.

The V gene is TRBV30, the J gene TRBJ1-2; no clear D. CDR1 GTSNPN and CDR2 SVGIG come from the germline V gene (reference sequence). V was clipped by 2 bases and J by 8 bases, with 9 bases between them. The CDR3 has 11 residues. CDR3 in DNA: TGTGCCTGGAGTCCCCTGTTAGGCTACACCTTC. It translates to CAWSPLLGYTF.